These T cell receptor beta chains were read from a single sample in a study of metastatic and nonmetastatic thyroid tumors. With MiXCR, TCRdb called clones anew from the PCR reads. The sample carries under 45,000 clones, over 15% recorded once. Sequencing input: tumor tissue. Source of these receptors: a female donor with papillary thyroid cancer or a benign thyroid nodule (not recorded which). Some clones in this sample may be carry-over from other donors' samples. The CDR3 runs from the conserved cysteine through the conserved F or W. A D gene is named only where the DNA matches it firmly. Clone sizes are given selectively: once, few, many, or a class where the clone is expanded.

abundance: few; j_gene: TRBJ1-5; v_gene: TRBV12-3/TRBV12-4; d_gene: TRBD1; CDR3aa: CASSLDRRTPHF; CDR3nt: TGTGCCAGCAGTTTGGACAGGCGGACCCCGCATTTT
abundance: many; j_gene: TRBJ1-5; v_gene: TRBV6-4; d_gene: .; CDR3aa: CASSGTLHNQPQHF; CDR3nt: TGTGCCAGCAGTGGGACACTACATAATCAGCCCCAGCATTTT
abundance: many; j_gene: TRBJ2-1; v_gene: TRBV7-9; d_gene: .; CDR3aa: CASSSRTTFDEQFF; CDR3nt: TGTGCCAGCAGCTCCCGGACCACTTTTGATGAGCAGTTCTTC
abundance: many; j_gene: TRBJ2-3; v_gene: TRBV7-2; d_gene: .; CDR3aa: CASSSIGDTQYF; CDR3nt: TGTGCCAGCAGCTCCATAGGAGATACGCAGTATTTT
abundance: .; j_gene: TRBJ2-3; v_gene: TRBV9; d_gene: .; CDR3aa: CASTSTVGYTDTQYF; CDR3nt: TGTGCCAGCACGTCGACCGTGGGTTACACAGATACGCAGTATTTT
abundance: many; j_gene: TRBJ1-4; v_gene: TRBV28; d_gene: .; CDR3aa: CASSPPMGDATNEKLFF; CDR3nt: TGTGCCAGCAGTCCTCCCATGGGGGATGCAACTAATGAAAAACTGTTTTTT
abundance: many; j_gene: TRBJ2-7; v_gene: TRBV20-1; d_gene: TRBD2; CDR3aa: CSAAVGLAGGAGYEQYF; CDR3nt: TGCAGTGCTGCGGTGGGACTAGCGGGAGGGGCGGGCTACGAGCAGTACTTC
abundance: many; j_gene: TRBJ2-2; v_gene: TRBV7-7; d_gene: TRBD2; CDR3aa: CASSFTSSGGHTGELFF; CDR3nt: TGTGCTAGCAGCTTTACTTCTAGCGGGGGCCACACCGGGGAGCTGTTTTTT
abundance: few; j_gene: TRBJ2-7; v_gene: TRBV29-1; d_gene: TRBD1; CDR3aa: CSVPGTGSYEQYF; CDR3nt: TGCAGCGTTCCCGGGACAGGGTCCTACGAGCAGTACTTC
abundance: .; j_gene: TRBJ2-7; v_gene: TRBV7-9; d_gene: TRBD1; CDR3aa: CASSHGTGINEQYF; CDR3nt: TGTGCCAGCAGCCACGGGACAGGGATTAACGAGCAGTACTTC
abundance: many; j_gene: TRBJ2-5; v_gene: TRBV9; d_gene: TRBD2; CDR3aa: CASTPSGLAAETQYF; CDR3nt: TGTGCCAGCACCCCAAGCGGACTAGCGGCAGAGACCCAGTACTTC
abundance: many; j_gene: TRBJ2-1; v_gene: TRBV7-3; d_gene: .; CDR3aa: CASSLTRVAEQFF; CDR3nt: TGTGCCAGCAGCTTAACTCGCGTGGCTGAGCAGTTCTTC
abundance: medium-sized; j_gene: TRBJ2-5; v_gene: TRBV6-9; d_gene: .; CDR3aa: CASRYRDIQETQYF; CDR3nt: TGTGCCAGCAGGTATAGGGACATCCAAGAGACCCAGTACTTC
abundance: .; j_gene: TRBJ2-7; v_gene: TRBV6-2/TRBV6-3; d_gene: .; CDR3aa: CASSTTGHYRLEQYF; CDR3nt: TGTGCCAGCAGTACGACGGGACATTACAGGTTGGAGCAGTACTTC
abundance: many; j_gene: TRBJ2-1; v_gene: TRBV7-2; d_gene: TRBD1; CDR3aa: CASSDRDRRGDEQFF; CDR3nt: TGTGCCAGCAGCGATCGGGACAGAAGAGGGGATGAGCAGTTCTTC
abundance: many; j_gene: TRBJ1-6; v_gene: TRBV6-1; d_gene: .; CDR3aa: CASSEAPGGENSPLHF; CDR3nt: TGTGCCAGCAGTGAAGCGCCTGGGGGCGAGAATTCACCCCTCCACTTT